A single T cell receptor beta chain is shown here with its context. Its matching antigen is unknown. The entry originates in a study of response to subunit inactivated influenza vaccine. The study's findings and limits: New T cells are recruited in small numbers by each seasonal influenza vaccination, according to the authors' suggestion.

Trimming took 4 bases from V and 5 from J; bases not matched to a gene: 11. CDR3 length: 15 residues. CDR1 is DFQATT and CDR2 is SNEGSKA in the germline V gene (reference sequence). One entry per CDR3 protein results from TCRdb running MiXCR on the RT-PCR reads. The table records some 850,000 distinct CDR3 sequences, less than 20% of them present only once. Material: PBMCs from blood, obtained 5 days after vaccination. The rearrangement links TRBV20-1 to TRBJ1-1; 9 bases fit TRBD1. This TCR was recovered from a middle-aged man who received an inactivated influenza vaccine. The CDR3 protein is CSATPSGQGRTEAFF. The CDR3 DNA sequence: TGCAGTGCTACCCCCTCAGGACAGGGGAGAACTGAAGCTTTCTTT.